These 22 T cell receptor beta chains were all obtained from the same sample, sequenced in a study of PD-L1 blockade in urothelial cancer. Produced via immunoSEQ multiplex PCR; TCRdb's table is partial and in-frame only. Of around 46,000 clones listed, approximately 90% are singletons. Time point indicated: peripheral blood 6 weeks after treatment start. The sequencing here drew on PBMCs, taken around atezolizumab (anti-PD-L1) treatment. All receptors derive from a man aged 60 to 69 with urothelial cancer.

As DNA, the CDR3 is TGTGCCAGCAGCTTGGACACGGACAGCTCCTACGAGCAGTACTTC. Translating it yields CASSLDTDSSYEQYF. V is TRBV11-2 and J is TRBJ2-7, with D perhaps matching TRBD1 (6 bases). The CDR3 is 15 residues long. The V gene lost 3 bases and the J gene lost 0 bases, with 12 bases spanning the gap. Germline CDR1 and CDR2: SGHAT and FQNNGV.

There are a few counts of this clone. The chain links TRBV5-6 to TRBJ2-7; 7 bases align to TRBD1. V trimming: 4 bases; J trimming: 3 bases; junction bases outside the gene matches: 10. The CDR3 has 15 amino acids. Germline assignment: CDR1 SGHDT and CDR2 YYEEEE. This chain's CDR3 is CASSRQGFGSYEQYF. For the CDR3, the DNA is TGTGCCAGCAGCCGACAGGGATTTGGGAGCTACGAGCAGTACTTC.

The J gene is TRBJ2-7, the V gene TRBV5-4; 9 bases match TRBD1. Germline V gene lookup returns CDR1 SGHNT and CDR2 YYREEE (reference sequence). The CDR3 is 14 residues long. The V gene end was trimmed by 2 bases and the J gene end by 6 bases; junction bases not matched to a gene: 6. The CDR3 DNA follows: TGTGCCAGCAGCTTCATGGGACAGGGAGGCGAGCAGTACTTC. It encodes CASSFMGQGGEQYF.

The table lists this clone with a few counts. In nucleotides, the CDR3 is TGTGCCAGCACTCAAACGGGACAGGGGGCACGTGGGGCCAACGTCCTGACTTTC. Protein sequence: CASTQTGQGARGANVLTF. The rearrangement uses TRBV11-2 and TRBJ2-6, with 12 bases that match TRBD1. The germline gives CDR1 SGHAT, CDR2 FQNNGV. CDR3 length equals 18 residues. V shed 7 bases, J shed 3 bases, and the junction held 10 bases outside the gene matches.

The CDR3 here is CASSLYQWAFF. CDR3 nucleotides: TGTGCCAGCAGCTTATACCAGTGGGCTTTCTTT. The J gene is TRBJ1-1, the V gene TRBV7-9; D not certain. Germline assignment: CDR1 SEHNR and CDR2 FQNEAQ (reference sequence). V dropped 2 bases and J dropped 11 bases, with 9 bases sitting between them. This CDR3 contains 11 residues. Variable domain in full (rest from reference TRBV7-9 and TRBJ1-1): DTGVSQNPRHKITKRGQNVTFRCDPISEHNRLYWYRQTLGQGPEFLTYFQNEAQLEKSRLLSDRFSAERPKGSFSTLEIQRTEQGDSAMYLCASSLYQWAFFGQGTRLTVV.

This rearrangement joins TRBV18 to TRBJ2-5; 7 bases map to TRBD2. J lost 5 bases, V lost 8 bases, and 11 bases had no gene match. Germline CDR1 and CDR2: KGHSH and LQKENI. CDR3 length equals 14 residues. Written as DNA, the CDR3 is TGTGCCAGCACTCGGGCAGCGGGGCAGGAGACCCAGTACTTC. Its protein is CASTRAAGQETQYF.

The J gene is TRBJ2-7, the V gene TRBV4-3; 9 bases fit TRBD2. This CDR3 is built from 15 residues. Germline CDR1 LGHNA, CDR2 YSLEER. The J segment lost 4 bases and the V segment lost 2 bases, leaving 6 bases of the junction unmatched. The CDR3 is CASSQYLAGPYEQYF. The CDR3 coding sequence is TGCGCCAGCAGCCAATACCTAGCGGGACCTTACGAGCAGTACTTC.

This rearrangement joins TRBV6-1 to TRBJ2-3; D may be TRBD2 (5 bases). Between the trimmed V and J ends, which lost 7 bases and 5 bases, there was a span of 13 bases. CDR1 is MNHNS and CDR2 is SASEGT in the germline V gene. This CDR3 has 13 amino acids. For the CDR3, the DNA is TGTGCCAGCAAGCAGCGGAAGATAGATACGCAGTATTTT. Translation: CASKQRKIDTQYF.

The V call is TRBV6-1, the J call TRBJ2-5; 7 bases match TRBD1. The J call may not be correct, given that the DNA end is closer to TRBJ2-7. Germline V gene data show CDR1 as MNHNS and CDR2 as SASEGT. CDR3 length: 14 residues. The CDR3 DNA follows: TGTGCCAGCAGCTCCACAGGGGTTTCCTACGAGCAGTACTTC. Protein sequence: CASSSTGVSYEQYF.

The chain is built from TRBV6-1 and TRBJ1-4; TRBD1 is a possible D gene (5 bases). V lost 2 bases and J 10 bases, leaving 11 bases between the germline ends. This CDR3 spans 13 amino acids. CDR1 and CDR2 from the germline V gene are MNHNS and SASEGT. The chain's CDR3 is CASSEQGEGKLFF. CDR3 coding DNA: TGTGCCAGCAGTGAACAAGGGGAGGGAAAACTGTTTTTT.

This chain joins TRBV10-3 and TRBJ2-1, with 11 bases lining up with TRBD2. Germline CDR1 is ENHRY and CDR2 is SYGVKD. The CDR3 has 15 amino acids. J gave up 6 bases and V 3 bases, and 4 bases lay outside the gene matches. The CDR3 DNA reads as TGTGCCATCAGTGACACTAGCGGGAGAATCAATGAGCAGTTCTTC. It specifies CAISDTSGRINEQFF.

This clone was detected once. The V and J genes are TRBV6-5 and TRBJ2-1; D may be TRBD2 (6 bases). V lost 0 bases and J lost 2, with 11 bases in between. The CDR3 is made up of 16 amino acids. Germline CDR1 reads MNHEY; CDR2 reads SVGAGI. CDR3 coding DNA: TGTGCCAGCAGTTACTCGAGACGGGAGCCCTACAATGAGCAGTTCTTC. This encodes CASSYSRREPYNEQFF.

The chain has TRBV5-1 and TRBJ1-2, with D unclear. CDR3 size: 13 residues. From germline, CDR1 is SGHRS and CDR2 YFSETQ. Trimming took off 0 bases at V and 4 bases at J, with 7 bases between the two ends. CDR3 nucleotides: TGCGCCAGCAGCTTGGGGGCTCGCTATGGCTACACCTTC. It yields the protein CASSLGARYGYTF.

The chain recombines TRBV11-2 with TRBJ1-3, with 7 bases that match TRBD1. Germline-derived CDR1 and CDR2 are SGHAT and FQNNGV. After removal of 3 bases from V and 2 bases from J, the junction contained 4 bases not matched to a gene. This CDR3 has 15 residues. This CDR3 reads CASSLTGFAGNTIYF. The DNA of the CDR3 is TGTGCCAGCAGCTTGACAGGGTTTGCTGGAAACACCATATATTTT.

The rearrangement uses TRBV5-5 and TRBJ2-7; D is unclear. From germline, CDR1 is SGHKS and CDR2 YYEKEE (reference sequence). The CDR3 runs 13 residues. The ends were cut back, 1 base at V and 1 base at J, with 6 bases in the middle. CDR3 sequence (DNA): TGTGCCAGCAGCTTGCGGTTTTCCTACGAGCAGTACTTC. Translating gives CASSLRFSYEQYF.

The chain has TRBV5-1 and TRBJ1-2; possibly TRBD1 for D (6 bases). V was shortened by 2 bases and J by 6 bases, with 11 bases between the two germline ends. This CDR3 is built from 13 residues. Germline V gene lookup returns CDR1 SGHRS and CDR2 YFSETQ. CDR3 amino acids: CASSFQGRDGYTF. CDR3 coding DNA: TGCGCCAGCAGCTTTCAGGGGCGCGATGGCTACACCTTC.

The V and J genes are TRBV4-3 and TRBJ2-6, with 9 bases aligning to TRBD2. The CDR3 contains 19 residues. Germline V gives CDR1 LGHNA, CDR2 YSLEER. V lost 0 bases, J lost 4 bases, and 10 bases stayed unmatched. This CDR3 is CASSQDYSGSAPGANVLTF. The DNA of the CDR3 is TGCGCCAGCAGCCAAGATTATAGCGGGAGCGCGCCCGGGGCCAACGTCCTGACTTTC.

The V and J genes are TRBV10-2 and TRBJ2-5; the D gene is possibly TRBD1 (6 bases). TRBJ2-7 explains the end of the DNA better; the J call may be wrong. Germline V CDR1 and CDR2: WSHSY, SAAADI. This CDR3 comprises 12 residues. The CDR3, as DNA: TGCGCCAGCAGTGGGGCAGGGGACGAGCAGTACTTC. Translating gives CASSGAGDEQYF.

This chain joins TRBV18 and TRBJ2-3; TRBD2 aligns across 11 bases. The CDR3 covers 14 residues. CDR1 is KGHSH and CDR2 is LQKENI in the germline V gene. V lost 5 bases and J lost 7; bases outside the gene matches: 5. In DNA form, the CDR3 reads TGTGCCAGCTCAGACACTAGCGGGAGACATACGCAGTATTTT. Amino acid sequence: CASSDTSGRHTQYF.

In this sample, this clone turned up a few times. This chain links TRBV7-9 with TRBJ1-3; possibly TRBD1 for D (5 bases). V lost 5 bases to trimming and J lost 0 bases, with 17 bases between them. The CDR3 has 17 amino acids. CDR1 is SEHNR and CDR2 is FQNEAQ in the germline V gene (reference sequence). The CDR3 loop is CASSPRGYRSSGNTIYF. The CDR3 DNA is TGTGCCAGCAGCCCAAGAGGCTACAGGTCCTCTGGAAACACCATATATTTT.

V and J are TRBV29-1 and TRBJ2-7; 8 nucleotides align to TRBD1. This CDR3 comprises 12 residues. Germline-derived CDR1 and CDR2 are SQVTM and ANQGSEA. V dropped 5 bases and J dropped 4; count of bases not matched to a gene: 4. This CDR3 reads CSVSGQGYEQYF. CDR3 sequence (DNA): TGCAGCGTTAGCGGACAGGGTTACGAGCAGTACTTC.

This rearrangement joins TRBV21-1 to TRBJ2-7; the table's D call, TRBD2, has no DNA check behind it. TRBV21-1 is classified as a pseudogene. This CDR3 spans 14 amino acids. CDR3 DNA sequence: TGTGCCAGTTGGAGGGCTAGCGGGAGGTACGAGCAGTACTTC. It specifies CASWRASGRYEQYF.